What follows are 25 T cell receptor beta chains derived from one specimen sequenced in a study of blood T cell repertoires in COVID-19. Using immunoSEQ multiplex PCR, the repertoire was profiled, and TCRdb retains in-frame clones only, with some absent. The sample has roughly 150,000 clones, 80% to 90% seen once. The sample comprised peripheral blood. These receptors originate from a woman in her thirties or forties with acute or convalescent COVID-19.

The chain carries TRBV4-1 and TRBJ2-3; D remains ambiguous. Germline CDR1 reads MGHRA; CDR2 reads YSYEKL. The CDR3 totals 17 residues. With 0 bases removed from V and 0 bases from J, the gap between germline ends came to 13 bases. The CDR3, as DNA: TGCGCCAGCAGCCAAGAATTCTGGCAGACTAGCACAGATACGCAGTATTTT. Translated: CASSQEFWQTSTDTQYF.

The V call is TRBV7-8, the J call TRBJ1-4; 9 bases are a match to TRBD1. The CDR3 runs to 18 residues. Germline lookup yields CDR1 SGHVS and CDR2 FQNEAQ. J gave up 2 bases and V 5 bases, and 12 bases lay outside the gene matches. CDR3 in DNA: TGTGCCAGCAGCGGTACCGGGACAGGGTTTCTTACTAATGAAAAACTGTTTTTT. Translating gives CASSGTGTGFLTNEKLFF.

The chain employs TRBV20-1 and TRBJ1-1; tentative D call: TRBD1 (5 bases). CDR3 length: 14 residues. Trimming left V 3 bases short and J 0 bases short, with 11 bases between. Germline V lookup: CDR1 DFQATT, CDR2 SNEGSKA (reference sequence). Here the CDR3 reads CSASLAGMNTEAFF. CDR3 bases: TGCAGTGCTAGTCTTGCAGGGATGAACACTGAAGCTTTCTTT.

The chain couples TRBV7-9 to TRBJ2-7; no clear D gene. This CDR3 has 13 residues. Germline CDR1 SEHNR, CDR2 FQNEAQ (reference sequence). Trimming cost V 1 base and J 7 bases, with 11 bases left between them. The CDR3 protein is CASSLDPPGEQYF. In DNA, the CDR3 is TGTGCCAGCAGCTTAGACCCCCCGGGTGAGCAGTACTTC.

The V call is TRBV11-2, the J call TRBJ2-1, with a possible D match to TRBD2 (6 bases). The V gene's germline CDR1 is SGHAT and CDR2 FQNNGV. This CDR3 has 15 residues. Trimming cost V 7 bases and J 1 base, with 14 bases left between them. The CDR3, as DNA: TGTGCCAGCAACAAGGGACTTGTTTCCTACAATGAGCAGTTCTTC. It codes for CASNKGLVSYNEQFF.

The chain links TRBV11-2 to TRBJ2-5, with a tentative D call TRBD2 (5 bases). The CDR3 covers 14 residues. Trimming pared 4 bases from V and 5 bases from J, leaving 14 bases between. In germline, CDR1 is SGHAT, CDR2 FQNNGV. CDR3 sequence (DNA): TGTGCCAGCAGCTCATATACTAGTGAGGAGACCCAGTACTTC. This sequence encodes CASSSYTSEETQYF.

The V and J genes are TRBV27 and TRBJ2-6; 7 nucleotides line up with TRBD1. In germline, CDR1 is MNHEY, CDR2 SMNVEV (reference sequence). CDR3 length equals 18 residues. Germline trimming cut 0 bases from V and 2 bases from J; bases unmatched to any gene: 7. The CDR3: CASSLSLIGTAGANVLTF. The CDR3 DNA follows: TGTGCCAGCAGTTTATCATTGATTGGGACAGCTGGGGCCAACGTCCTGACTTTC.

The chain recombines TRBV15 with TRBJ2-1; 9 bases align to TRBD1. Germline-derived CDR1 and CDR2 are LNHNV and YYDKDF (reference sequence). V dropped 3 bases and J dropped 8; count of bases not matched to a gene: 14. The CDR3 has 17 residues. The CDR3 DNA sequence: TGTGCCACCAGCAGGGAAAAGGGACAGGGCATAGGCGATGAGCAGTTCTTC. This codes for CATSREKGQGIGDEQFF.

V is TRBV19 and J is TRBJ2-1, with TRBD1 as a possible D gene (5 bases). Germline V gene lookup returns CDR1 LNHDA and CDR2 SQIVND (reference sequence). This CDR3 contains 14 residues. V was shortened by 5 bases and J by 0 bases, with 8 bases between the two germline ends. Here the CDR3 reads CASSYRSSYNEQFF. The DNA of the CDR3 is TGTGCCAGTAGTTACAGGAGCTCCTACAATGAGCAGTTCTTC.

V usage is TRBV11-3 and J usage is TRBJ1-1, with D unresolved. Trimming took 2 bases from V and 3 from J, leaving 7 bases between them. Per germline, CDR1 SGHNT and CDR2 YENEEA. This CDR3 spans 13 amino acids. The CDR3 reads CASSLSGDTEAFF. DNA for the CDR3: TGTGCCAGCAGCTTAAGCGGGGACACTGAAGCTTTCTTT.

CDR3 protein: CASSREVGQPQHF. CDR3 in DNA: TGTGCCAGCAGTCGGGAGGTAGGTCAGCCCCAGCATTTT. The rearrangement joins TRBV12-3 or TRBV12-4 to TRBJ1-5, with D unclear. This CDR3 comprises 13 residues. V gave up 5 bases and J gave up 6 bases, with 11 bases separating them.

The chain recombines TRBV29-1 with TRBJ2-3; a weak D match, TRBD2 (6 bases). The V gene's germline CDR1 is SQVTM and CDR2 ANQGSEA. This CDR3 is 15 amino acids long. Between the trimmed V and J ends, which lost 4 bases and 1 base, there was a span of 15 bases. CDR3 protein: CSVVAEGFGTDTQYF. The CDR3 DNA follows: TGCAGCGTTGTAGCGGAGGGGTTTGGCACAGATACGCAGTATTTT.

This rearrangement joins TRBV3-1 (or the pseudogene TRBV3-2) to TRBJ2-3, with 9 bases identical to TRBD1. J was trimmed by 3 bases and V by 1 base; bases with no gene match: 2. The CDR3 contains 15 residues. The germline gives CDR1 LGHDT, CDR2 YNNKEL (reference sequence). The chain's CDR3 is CASSQVQGATDTQYF. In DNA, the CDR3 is TGTGCCAGCAGCCAAGTACAGGGGGCAACAGATACGCAGTATTTT.

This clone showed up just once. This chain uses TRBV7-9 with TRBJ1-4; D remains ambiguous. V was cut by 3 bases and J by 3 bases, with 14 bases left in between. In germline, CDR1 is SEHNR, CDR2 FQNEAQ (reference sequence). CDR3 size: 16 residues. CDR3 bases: TGTGCCAGCAGCTTGGCGGGAATGGTGGCTAATGAAAAACTGTTTTTT. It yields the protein CASSLAGMVANEKLFF.

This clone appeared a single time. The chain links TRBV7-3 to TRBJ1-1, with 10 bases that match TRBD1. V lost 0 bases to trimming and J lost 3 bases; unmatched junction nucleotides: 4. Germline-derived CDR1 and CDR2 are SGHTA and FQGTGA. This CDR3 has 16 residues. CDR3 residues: CASSLTPDRGYTEAFF. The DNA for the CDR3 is TGTGCCAGCAGCTTAACTCCGGACAGGGGGTACACTGAAGCTTTCTTT.

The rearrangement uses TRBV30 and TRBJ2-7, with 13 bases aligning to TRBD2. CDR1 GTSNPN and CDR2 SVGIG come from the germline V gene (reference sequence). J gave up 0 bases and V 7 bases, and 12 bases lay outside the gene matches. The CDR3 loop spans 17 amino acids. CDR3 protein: CALRETSGRLSSYEQYF. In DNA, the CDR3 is TGTGCCTTACGAGAGACTAGCGGGAGGCTAAGCTCCTACGAGCAGTACTTC.

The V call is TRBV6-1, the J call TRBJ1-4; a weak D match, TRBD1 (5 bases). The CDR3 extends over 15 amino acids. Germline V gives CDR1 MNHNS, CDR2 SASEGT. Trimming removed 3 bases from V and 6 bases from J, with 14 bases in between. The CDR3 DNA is TGTGCCAGCAGTGATTTGGGCAGGGCCGATGAAAAACTGTTTTTT. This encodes CASSDLGRADEKLFF.

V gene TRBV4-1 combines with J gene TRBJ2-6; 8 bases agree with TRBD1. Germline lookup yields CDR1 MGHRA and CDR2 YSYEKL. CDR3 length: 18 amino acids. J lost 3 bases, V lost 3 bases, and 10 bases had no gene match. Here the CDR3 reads CASSQGQTGVGGANVLTF. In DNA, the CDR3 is TGCGCCAGCAGCCAGGGCCAGACAGGGGTAGGTGGGGCCAACGTCCTGACTTTC.

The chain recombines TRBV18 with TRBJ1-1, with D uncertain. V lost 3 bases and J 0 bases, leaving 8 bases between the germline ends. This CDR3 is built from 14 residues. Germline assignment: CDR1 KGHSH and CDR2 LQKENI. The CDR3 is CASSPGRLNTEAFF. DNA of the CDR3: TGTGCCAGCTCACCGGGGAGGTTGAACACTGAAGCTTTCTTT.

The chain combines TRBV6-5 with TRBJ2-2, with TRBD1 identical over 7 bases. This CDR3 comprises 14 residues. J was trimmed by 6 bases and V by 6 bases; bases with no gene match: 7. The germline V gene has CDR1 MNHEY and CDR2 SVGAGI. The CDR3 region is CASRKDDRAGELFF. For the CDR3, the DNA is TGTGCCAGCAGGAAAGACGACAGGGCCGGGGAGCTGTTTTTT.

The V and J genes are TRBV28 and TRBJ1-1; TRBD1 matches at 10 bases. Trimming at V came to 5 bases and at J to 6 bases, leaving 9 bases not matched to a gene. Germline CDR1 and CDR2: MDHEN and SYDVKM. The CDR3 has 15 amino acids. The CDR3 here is CASSPRTGGYAEAFF. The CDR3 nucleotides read TGTGCCAGCAGTCCCCGGACAGGGGGATACGCTGAAGCTTTCTTT.

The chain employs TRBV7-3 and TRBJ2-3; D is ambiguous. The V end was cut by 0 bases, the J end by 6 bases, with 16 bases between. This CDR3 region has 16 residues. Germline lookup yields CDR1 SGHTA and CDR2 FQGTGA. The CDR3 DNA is TGTGCCAGCAGCTTAACTAGCTCTAATAATGGGGATACGCAGTATTTT. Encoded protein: CASSLTSSNNGDTQYF.

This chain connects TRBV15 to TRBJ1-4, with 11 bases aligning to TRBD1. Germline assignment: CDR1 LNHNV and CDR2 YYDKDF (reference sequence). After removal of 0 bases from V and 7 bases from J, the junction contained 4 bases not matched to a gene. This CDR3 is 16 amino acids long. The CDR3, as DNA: TGTGCCACCAGCAGAGAACCCGGGACAGGGGGTGAAAAACTGTTTTTT. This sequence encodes CATSREPGTGGEKLFF.

The CDR3 spells CASRKGQGSNEQFF. In DNA form, the CDR3 reads TGTGCCAGCAGAAAGGGACAGGGGTCCAATGAGCAGTTCTTC. This chain links TRBV5-4 with TRBJ2-1; 10 bases agree with TRBD1. Looked up from germline, CDR1 is SGHNT and CDR2 is YYREEE (reference sequence). The CDR3 is made up of 14 amino acids. Trimming cost V 5 bases and J 6 bases; bases outside gene matches: 5.

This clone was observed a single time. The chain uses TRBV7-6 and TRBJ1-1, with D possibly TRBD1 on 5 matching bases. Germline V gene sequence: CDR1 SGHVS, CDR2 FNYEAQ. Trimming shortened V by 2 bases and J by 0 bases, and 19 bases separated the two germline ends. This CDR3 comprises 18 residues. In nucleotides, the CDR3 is TGTGCCAGCAGCTTACCGATACGGAATGGGGCCCTGAACACTGAAGCTTTCTTT. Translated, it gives CASSLPIRNGALNTEAFF.